Listed below are T cell receptor beta chains from one sample, sequenced in a study of T cell repertoires in cytomegalovirus infection. No antigen is known for these receptors. TCRdb used MiXCR to reprocess the reads, holding one entry per CDR3 protein. The sample lists fewer than 950,000 distinct CDR3 sequences, around a third occurring once. Material: cultured CD8+ T cells from PBMCs, obtained from culture after CMV antigen stimulation. Every receptor here comes from a human donor in good health (CMV status not recorded). Some clones in this sample may be carry-over from other donors' samples. The CDR3 runs from the conserved cysteine through the conserved F or W. A D gene is named only where the DNA matches it firmly. Size tells how often a clone was seen (once, few, many) or the class of an expanded clone, and some rows leave it out.

d_call | j_call | clone_size | v_call | cdr3_nt | cdr3_aa
. | TRBJ1-4 | . | TRBV27 | TGTGCCAGCAGTTCGACATTGATGGGGGGAGATGAAAAACTGTTTTTT | CASSSTLMGGDEKLFF
. | TRBJ2-2 | few | TRBV6-2/TRBV6-3 | TGTGCCAGCAGTAACCAGGCGAACACCGGGGAGCTGTTTTTT | CASSNQANTGELFF
. | TRBJ1-5 | . | TRBV6-1 | TGTGCCAGCAGTGAAAAAATAGGTTATAGCAATCAGCCCCAGCATTTT | CASSEKIGYSNQPQHF
. | TRBJ1-5 | . | TRBV19 | TGTGCCAGTAGTTGGAGGGCGAATCAGCCCCAGCATTTT | CASSWRANQPQHF
. | TRBJ1-5 | . | TRBV7-8 | TGTGCCAGCAGCTTTAGGCAGGGCCCTAATCAGCCCCAGCATTTT | CASSFRQGPNQPQHF
TRBD1 | TRBJ2-1 | . | TRBV6-2/TRBV6-3 | TGTGCCAGCAGTTACGGGACAGGGGGCTACAATGAGCAGTTCTTC | CASSYGTGGYNEQFF
TRBD2 | TRBJ2-7 | . | TRBV7-2 | TGTGCCAGCAGCCAATGGACTAGCGGGCCCTCCCCCCGGTACTTC | CASSQWTSGPSPRYF
. | TRBJ2-3 | many | TRBV12-3/TRBV12-4 | TGTGCCAGCAGTCGGGGTCAGGCCGCAGATACGCAGTATTTT | CASSRGQAADTQYF
. | TRBJ2-2 | . | TRBV5-4 | TGTGCCAGCAGCTCGGCACAGGGCCCCGGGGAGCTGTTTTTT | CASSSAQGPGELFF
. | TRBJ1-2 | few | TRBV7-9 | TGTGCCAGCAGCTTAGGGGGGACATCCCTTGAGGGCTACACCTTC | CASSLGGTSLEGYTF
. | TRBJ2-3 | . | TRBV27 | TGTGCCAGCAGTTTATCGGCGGGAAGAATAACAGATACGCAGTATTTT | CASSLSAGRITDTQYF
. | TRBJ2-7 | . | TRBV19 | TGTGCCAGTAGTGTAGGCGCTGCGGGCACCTACGAGCAGTACTTC | CASSVGAAGTYEQYF
TRBD2 | TRBJ2-1 | few | TRBV6-2/TRBV6-3 | TGTGCCAGCAGTGCTAGCGGGGGGCCCAATGAGCAGTTCTTC | CASSASGGPNEQFF
. | TRBJ2-7 | few | TRBV5-5 | TGTGCCAGCAGCTTGGTTTATGGCAGAACCGACTTGTTTAACGAGCAGTACTTC | CASSLVYGRTDLFNEQYF
TRBD2 | TRBJ2-2 | . | TRBV7-4 | TGTGCCAGCAGTCGGGGGGGCCTCGGACTTACGAACACCGGGGAGCTGTTTTTT | CASSRGGLGLTNTGELFF
TRBD1 | TRBJ1-1 | few | TRBV2 | TGTGCCAGCAGTGAATGGGAGACAGGGGTCCCGAACACTGAAGCTTTCTTT | CASSEWETGVPNTEAFF
. | TRBJ1-5 | few | TRBV2 | TGTGCCAGCAGCGAACAGGTTGTGCAGCCCCAGCATTTT | CASSEQVVQPQHF
. | TRBJ2-3 | . | TRBV12-3/TRBV12-4 | TGTGCCAGCAGCCCTCCAGGGAGTACAGATACGCAGTATTTT | CASSPPGSTDTQYF
. | TRBJ1-2 | . | TRBV29-1 | TGCAGCGTTCAATACTATGGCTACACCTTC | CSVQYYGYTF
TRBD2 | TRBJ2-2 | few | TRBV27 | TGTGCCAGCAGTTTAGGATCTTTGACTAGCGGGGTAACCGGGGAGCTGTTTTTT | CASSLGSLTSGVTGELFF
. | TRBJ2-7 | few | TRBV12-3/TRBV12-4 | TGTGCCAGCAGAGGTCGTGGGGGGGCTTACTCCTACGAGCAGTACTTC | CASRGRGGAYSYEQYF
. | TRBJ2-1 | . | TRBV25-1 | TGTGCCAGCAGTAAACGGACCGAAAAACCCAACAATGAGCAGTTCTTC | CASSKRTEKPNNEQFF
. | TRBJ1-1 | many | TRBV7-6 | TGTGCCAGCAGCTCTTGGACAGAGAGGGACACTGAAGCTTTCTTT | CASSSWTERDTEAFF
. | TRBJ1-1 | . | TRBV12-3/TRBV12-4 | TGTGCCAGCCCGCCTGGGGGAGGAATGAACACTGAAGCTTTCTTT | CASPPGGGMNTEAFF
. | TRBJ2-1 | . | TRBV7-8 | TGTGCCAGCAGCTTAGTGGAGGGGGAGCGCCGCGAGCAGTTCTTC | CASSLVEGERREQFF
TRBD1 | TRBJ2-7 | . | TRBV27 | TGTGCCAGCGGACAGGGGGTTTCGTACGAGCAGTACTTC | CASGQGVSYEQYF
TRBD2 | TRBJ2-1 | . | TRBV3-1 | TGTGCCAGCAGCCAGATAGCGGGGGGGCCTCAGGCCTTTAATTACAATGAGCAGTTCTTC | CASSQIAGGPQAFNYNEQFF
. | TRBJ2-2 | few | TRBV5-1 | TGCGCCAGCAGCCCTTGGAGGGCAGGGGAGGCCGGGGAGCTGTTTTTT | CASSPWRAGEAGELFF
. | TRBJ2-1 | many | TRBV7-8 | TGTGCCAGCAGCTACCGCGGGGACGGTGGGGAGCAGTTCTTC | CASSYRGDGGEQFF
. | TRBJ2-3 | . | TRBV20-1 | TGCAGTGCTAGAGTTCGTCCGTCAGATACGCAGTATTTT | CSARVRPSDTQYF
. | TRBJ2-4 | many | TRBV7-2 | TGTGCCAGCAGCTTTTGGGCTAAGGAAAACATTCAGTACTTC | CASSFWAKENIQYF
TRBD2 | TRBJ2-5 | many | TRBV11-2 | TGTGCCAGCAGCTCGAAGACTAGCGGGGGGCAAGAGACCCAGTACTTC | CASSSKTSGGQETQYF
. | TRBJ2-7 | few | TRBV6-2/TRBV6-3 | TGTGCCAGCAGTTACCCCGGCTACTCCTACGAGCAGTACTTC | CASSYPGYSYEQYF
. | TRBJ1-1 | . | TRBV15 | TGTGCCACCAGCAGAGATCTGGAGCCGAACACTGAAGCTTTCTTT | CATSRDLEPNTEAFF
. | TRBJ1-2 | few | TRBV6-5 | TGTGCCAGCAGGCCCATCGACTATGGCTACACCTTC | CASRPIDYGYTF
. | TRBJ1-2 | few | TRBV6-5 | TGTGCCAGCAGTTACTCGAGTGTCGATGGCTACACCTTC | CASSYSSVDGYTF
. | TRBJ2-7 | . | TRBV5-8 | TGTGCCAGCAGCTCGGCCACCTTGTGGTACGAGCAGTACTTC | CASSSATLWYEQYF
. | TRBJ2-2 | . | TRBV20-1 | TGCAGTGCTACCGGGCCAGGCGAGCTGTTTTTT | CSATGPGELFF
. | TRBJ1-1 | many | TRBV7-9 | TGTGCCAGCACCCCCAGAGGGGCGCGCACTGAAGCTTTCTTT | CASTPRGARTEAFF
TRBD1 | TRBJ2-3 | few | TRBV7-6 | TGTGCCAGCAGCTTGACAGGGGTGGATACGCAGTATTTT | CASSLTGVDTQYF
. | TRBJ2-1 | . | TRBV18 | TGTGCCAGCTCACCGGTGGGGGTTTTCAATGAGCAGTTCTTC | CASSPVGVFNEQFF
. | TRBJ1-1 | . | TRBV9 | TGTGCCAGCAGCGCCCAACAGGGAGGGAACACTGAAGCTTTCTTT | CASSAQQGGNTEAFF
. | TRBJ2-1 | few | TRBV4-1 | TGCGCCAGCAGCCCGAAGGACAGCAACAATGAGCAGTTCTTC | CASSPKDSNNEQFF
. | TRBJ1-2 | once | TRBV19 | TGTGCCAGTAGGCCCTCCGGGAATCCTAACTATGGCTACACCTTC | CASRPSGNPNYGYTF
TRBD1 | TRBJ2-1 | few | TRBV19 | TGTGCCAGTAGTATCCCGCGGGACAGGCTATACAATGAGCAGTTCTTC | CASSIPRDRLYNEQFF
TRBD2 | TRBJ2-5 | few | TRBV27 | TGTGCCAGCAGTCTTGCGGGGAGGGGAAAAGAGACCCAGTACTTC | CASSLAGRGKETQYF
. | TRBJ1-5 | . | TRBV6-5 | TGTGCCAGCAGTTACTCGTCAGGGGATCGCCAGCCCCAGCATTTT | CASSYSSGDRQPQHF
TRBD1 | TRBJ2-3 | few | TRBV12-3/TRBV12-4 | TGTGCCAGCAGTTATCACCGGACAGGGGGCTCGGAATGGGCAGATACGCAGTATTTT | CASSYHRTGGSEWADTQYF
TRBD1 | TRBJ1-2 | . | TRBV6-6 | TGTGCCAGCATCGTACGGGACAGGGGTAAATATGGCTACACCTTC | CASIVRDRGKYGYTF
. | TRBJ1-6 | once | TRBV7-9 | TGTGCCAGCAGCCGAAGGGGGGGTAATTCACCCCTCCACTTT | CASSRRGGNSPLHF
TRBD2 | TRBJ2-2 | many | TRBV7-6 | TGTGCCAGCAGCTTATACGTCCCGGGACTAGTTCCCGGGGAGCTGTTTTTT | CASSLYVPGLVPGELFF
TRBD1 | TRBJ2-2 | . | TRBV2 | TGTGCCAGCAGTGAAGGAAAGACAGGGGCCTGGACCGGGGAGCTGTTTTTT | CASSEGKTGAWTGELFF
. | TRBJ2-1 | . | TRBV6-5 | TGTGCCAGCAGTCCTGCAGGATTCGTCAACAATGAGCAGTTCTTC | CASSPAGFVNNEQFF
. | TRBJ1-2 | . | TRBV9 | TGTGCCAGCAGCCCCCGGAAGGGCCTTGGCTACACCTTC | CASSPRKGLGYTF